Here is one T cell receptor beta chain with its context. The Seattle patients joined while their infection was active and were tracked longitudinally afterward. Source study methods: Estimation of nucleated cell counts relied on the amplification of reference gene primers. The protocol was immunoSEQ multiplex PCR, while the TCRdb copy is restricted to in-frame clones and leaves out a portion. The V and J calls and clone size were taken over from that table, and D and trimming were inferred from the DNA. The data hold approximately 240,000 clones, with around 90% observed a single time. Unmatched junction bases numbered 10, after V lost 6 bases and J lost 0 bases. Germline V lookup: CDR1 KGHSH, CDR2 LQKENI. This CDR3 is 17 amino acids long. This entry is derived from a study of blood T cell repertoires in COVID-19. Study details: COVID-19 samples from acute and convalescent phases originated in the United States, Italy and Spain. PBMCs, B-cell-depleted T cells, or T cells provided the cDNA or gDNA that made up the material.

This TCR derives from a man aged 25-45 years with COVID-19, enrolled during active disease. V is TRBV18 and J is TRBJ2-2; 7 bases map to TRBD1. The source material was peripheral blood. The CDR3 DNA reads TGTGCCAGCTCGCCTGACAGGGTTGGGTCGAACACCGGGGAGCTGTTTTTT. It encodes CASSPDRVGSNTGELFF.